The clone carrying this TCR beta chain was counted once. Antigen specificity is unknown. Primers included in the PCR were 60 Vbeta and 13 Jbeta primers. The table came from immunoSEQ multiplex PCR; TCRdb's copy has only in-frame clones and leaves some out. The table lists about 140,000 clones, 75% to 80% of them singletons. Germline V gene sequence: CDR1 MNHEY, CDR2 SMNVEV (reference sequence). The CDR3 is made up of 12 amino acids. V lost 4 bases and J 4 bases, leaving 6 bases between the germline ends. This entry belongs to a study of cytomegalovirus exposure and HLA in healthy donors. Background on the study: Within the Caucasian-associated ancestry cluster were more than 75% of the roughly 400 genotyped donors. Study results and caveats: Previously analyzed data showed that most TCR beta V segments were productive at a frequency of about 87% or about 30%. Reportedly, cytomegalovirus status was diagnosed with high sensitivity and specificity.

This clonotype was sampled from a man aged 25-45 years in good health and CMV-seronegative. Sequencing was carried out using PBMCs. The chain is built from TRBV27 and TRBJ2-3, with unresolved D. CDR3 amino acids: CASSSYSDTQYF. The DNA of the CDR3 is TGTGCCAGCAGTTCGTATTCAGATACGCAGTATTTT.